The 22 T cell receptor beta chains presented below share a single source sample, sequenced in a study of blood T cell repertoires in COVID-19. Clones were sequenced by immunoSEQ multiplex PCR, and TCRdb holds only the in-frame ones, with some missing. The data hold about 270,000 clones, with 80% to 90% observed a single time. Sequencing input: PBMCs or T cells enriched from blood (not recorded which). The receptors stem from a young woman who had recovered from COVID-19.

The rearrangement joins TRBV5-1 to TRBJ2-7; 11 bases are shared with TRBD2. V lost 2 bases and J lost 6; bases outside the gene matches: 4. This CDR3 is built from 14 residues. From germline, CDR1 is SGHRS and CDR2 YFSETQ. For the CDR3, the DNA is TGCGCCAGCAGCTTATTAGCGGGGGGGACCGAGCAGTACTTC. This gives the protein CASSLLAGGTEQYF.

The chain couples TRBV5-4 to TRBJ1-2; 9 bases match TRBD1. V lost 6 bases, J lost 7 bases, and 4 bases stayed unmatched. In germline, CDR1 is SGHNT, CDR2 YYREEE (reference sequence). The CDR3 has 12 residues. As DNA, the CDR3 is TGTGCCAGCACCGGACAGGGGTCTGGCTACACCTTC. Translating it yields CASTGQGSGYTF.

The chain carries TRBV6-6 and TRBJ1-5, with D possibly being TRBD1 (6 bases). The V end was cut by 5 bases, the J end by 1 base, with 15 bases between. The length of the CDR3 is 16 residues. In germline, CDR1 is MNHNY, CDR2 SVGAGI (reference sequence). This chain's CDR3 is CASSKSFQGSNQPQHF. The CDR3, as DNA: TGTGCCAGCAGTAAATCCTTTCAGGGGAGCAATCAGCCCCAGCATTTT.

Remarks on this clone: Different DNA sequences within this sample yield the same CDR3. The CDR3 here is CSARSGQPQHF. The CDR3 DNA sequence: TGCAGTGCTAGAAGCGGTCAGCCCCAGCATTTT. V is TRBV20-1 and J is TRBJ1-5; no reliable D call. This CDR3 has 11 residues. Per germline, CDR1 DFQATT and CDR2 SNEGSKA (reference sequence). The V end lost 2 bases, the J end lost 6 bases, and 5 bases lay between the germline ends.

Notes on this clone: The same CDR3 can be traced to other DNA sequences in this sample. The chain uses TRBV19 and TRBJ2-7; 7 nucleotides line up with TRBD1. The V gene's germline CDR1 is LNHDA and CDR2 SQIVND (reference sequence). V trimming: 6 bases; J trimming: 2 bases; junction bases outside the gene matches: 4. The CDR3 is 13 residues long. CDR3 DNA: TGTGCCAGTAGCCCGGGACAGACCTACGAGCAGTACTTC. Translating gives CASSPGQTYEQYF.

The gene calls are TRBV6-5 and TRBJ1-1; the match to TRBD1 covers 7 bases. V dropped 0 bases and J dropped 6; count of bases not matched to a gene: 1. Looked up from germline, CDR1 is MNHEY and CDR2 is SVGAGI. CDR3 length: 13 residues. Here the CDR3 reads CASSYSGGSEAFF. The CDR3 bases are TGTGCCAGCAGTTACTCAGGGGGCTCTGAAGCTTTCTTT.

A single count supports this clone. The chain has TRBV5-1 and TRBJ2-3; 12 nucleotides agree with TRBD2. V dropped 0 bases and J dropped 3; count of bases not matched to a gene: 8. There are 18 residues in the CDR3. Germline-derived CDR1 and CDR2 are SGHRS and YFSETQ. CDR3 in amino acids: CASSLVWSSGGATDTQYF. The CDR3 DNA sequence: TGCGCCAGCAGCTTGGTCTGGTCTAGCGGGGGGGCAACAGATACGCAGTATTTT.

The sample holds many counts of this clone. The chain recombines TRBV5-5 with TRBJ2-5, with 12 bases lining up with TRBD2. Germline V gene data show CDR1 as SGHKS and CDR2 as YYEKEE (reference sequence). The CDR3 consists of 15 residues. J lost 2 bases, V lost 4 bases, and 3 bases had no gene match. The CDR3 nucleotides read TGTGCCAGCAGCCTCGGACTAGCGGGGCAAGAGACCCAGTACTTC. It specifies CASSLGLAGQETQYF.

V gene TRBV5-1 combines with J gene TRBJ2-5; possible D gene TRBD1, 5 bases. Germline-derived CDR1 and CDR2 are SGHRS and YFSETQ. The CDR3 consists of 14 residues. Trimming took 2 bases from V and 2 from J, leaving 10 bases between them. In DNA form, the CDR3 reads TGCGCCAGCAGCTTTACAGGTTTTCAAGAGACCCAGTACTTC. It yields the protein CASSFTGFQETQYF.

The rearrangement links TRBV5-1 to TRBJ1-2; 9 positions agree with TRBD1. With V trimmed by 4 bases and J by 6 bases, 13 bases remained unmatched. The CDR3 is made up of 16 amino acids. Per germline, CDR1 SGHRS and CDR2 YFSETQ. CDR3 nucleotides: TGCGCCAGCAGCGGACTTCCGGGACAGGGCGGTCATGGCTACACCTTC. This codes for CASSGLPGQGGHGYTF.

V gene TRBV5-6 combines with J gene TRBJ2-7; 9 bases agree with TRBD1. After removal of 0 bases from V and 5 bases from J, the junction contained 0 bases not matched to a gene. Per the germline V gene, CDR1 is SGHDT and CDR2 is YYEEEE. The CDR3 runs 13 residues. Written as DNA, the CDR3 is TGTGCCAGCAGCTTGGACAGGGGGCACGAGCAGTACTTC. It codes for CASSLDRGHEQYF.

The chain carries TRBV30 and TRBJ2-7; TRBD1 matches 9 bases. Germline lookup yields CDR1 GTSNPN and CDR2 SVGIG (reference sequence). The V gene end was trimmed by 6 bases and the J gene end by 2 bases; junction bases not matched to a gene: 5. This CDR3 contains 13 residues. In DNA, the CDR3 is TGTGCCTGTCGGGACAGGGTTACCTACGAGCAGTACTTC. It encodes CACRDRVTYEQYF.

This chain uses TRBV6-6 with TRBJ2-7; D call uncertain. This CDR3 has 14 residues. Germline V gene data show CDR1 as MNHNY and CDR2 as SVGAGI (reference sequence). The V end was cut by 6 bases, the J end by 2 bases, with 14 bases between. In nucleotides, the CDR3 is TGTGCCAGCAGCCCCCTTGGGCCGACCTACGAGCAGTACTTC. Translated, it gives CASSPLGPTYEQYF.

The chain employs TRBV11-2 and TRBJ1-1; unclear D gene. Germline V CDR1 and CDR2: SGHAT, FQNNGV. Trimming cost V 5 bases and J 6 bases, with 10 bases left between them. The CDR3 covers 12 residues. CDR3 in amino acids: CASSPGEAEAFF. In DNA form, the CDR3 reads TGTGCCAGCAGCCCCGGGGAAGCTGAAGCTTTCTTT.

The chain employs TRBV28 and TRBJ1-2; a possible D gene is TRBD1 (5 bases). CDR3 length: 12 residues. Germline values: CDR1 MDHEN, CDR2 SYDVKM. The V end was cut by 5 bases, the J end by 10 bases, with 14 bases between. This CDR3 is CASSPRPGLYTF. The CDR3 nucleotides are TGTGCCAGCAGTCCACGACCGGGACTCTACACCTTC.

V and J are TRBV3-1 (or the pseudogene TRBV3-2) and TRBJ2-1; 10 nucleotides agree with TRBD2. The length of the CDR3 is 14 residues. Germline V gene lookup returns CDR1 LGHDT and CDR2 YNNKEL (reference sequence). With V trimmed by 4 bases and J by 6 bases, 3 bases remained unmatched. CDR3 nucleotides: TGTGCCAGCAGCCCTTTAGCGGGGGGCAATGAGCAGTTCTTC. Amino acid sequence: CASSPLAGGNEQFF.

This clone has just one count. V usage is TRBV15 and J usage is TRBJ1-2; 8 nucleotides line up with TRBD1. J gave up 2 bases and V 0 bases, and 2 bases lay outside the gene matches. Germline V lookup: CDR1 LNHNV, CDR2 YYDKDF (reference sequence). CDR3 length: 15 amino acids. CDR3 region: CATSRDRGPNYGYTF. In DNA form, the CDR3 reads TGTGCCACCAGCAGAGACAGGGGGCCGAACTATGGCTACACCTTC.

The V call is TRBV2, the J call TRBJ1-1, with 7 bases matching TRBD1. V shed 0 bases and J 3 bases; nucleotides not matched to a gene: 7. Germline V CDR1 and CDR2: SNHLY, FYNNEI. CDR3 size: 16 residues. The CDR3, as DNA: TGTGCCAGCAGTGAAGCGCTTGAGGGGGCGTACACTGAAGCTTTCTTT. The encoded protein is CASSEALEGAYTEAFF.

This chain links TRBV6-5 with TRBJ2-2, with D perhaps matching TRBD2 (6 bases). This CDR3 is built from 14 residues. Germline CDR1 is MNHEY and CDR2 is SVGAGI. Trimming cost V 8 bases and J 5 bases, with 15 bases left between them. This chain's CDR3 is CASWRGRGTGELFF. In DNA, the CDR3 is TGTGCCAGCTGGCGGGGCCGTGGGACCGGGGAGCTGTTTTTT.

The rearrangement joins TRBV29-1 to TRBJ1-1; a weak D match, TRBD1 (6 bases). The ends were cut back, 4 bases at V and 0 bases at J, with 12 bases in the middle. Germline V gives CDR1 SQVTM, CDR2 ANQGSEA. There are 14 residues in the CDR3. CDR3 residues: CSVGNTGLNTEAFF. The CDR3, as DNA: TGCAGCGTTGGCAACACAGGGCTGAACACTGAAGCTTTCTTT.

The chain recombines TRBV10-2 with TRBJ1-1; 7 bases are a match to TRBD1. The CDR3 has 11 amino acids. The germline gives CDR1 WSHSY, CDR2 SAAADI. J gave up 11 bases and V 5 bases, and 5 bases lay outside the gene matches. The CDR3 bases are TGCGCCAGCAGTCTGGACAGGCGGGCTTTCTTT. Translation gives CASSLDRRAFF.

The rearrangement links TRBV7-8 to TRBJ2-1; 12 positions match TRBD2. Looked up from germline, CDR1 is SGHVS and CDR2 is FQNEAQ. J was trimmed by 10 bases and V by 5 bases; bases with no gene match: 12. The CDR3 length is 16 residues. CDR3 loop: CASSVRTSGVGLEQFF. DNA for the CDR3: TGTGCCAGCAGCGTAAGGACTAGCGGGGTAGGCTTAGAGCAGTTCTTC.